This T cell receptor (beta chain) was found in a study of T-cell memory formation after mild COVID-19. V dropped 0 bases and J dropped 8 bases, with 13 bases sitting between them. The V gene's germline CDR1 is LGHNA and CDR2 YSLEER. The length of the CDR3 is 14 residues. MiXCR was run by TCRdb on the 5' RACE reads, yielding one entry per CDR3 protein. The data show 350,000 to 400,000 distinct CDR3 sequences, under 25% seen once. The TCR was taken from an adult woman who had mild COVID-19 (a few samples of this study predate the infection). Cell type and time point are not known. Sequencing was done on a sample of PBMCs or a T cell subset sorted from them (not recorded which). The chain carries TRBV4-3 and TRBJ1-1, with TRBD1 as a possible D gene (5 bases). The CDR3 nucleotides read TGCGCCAGCAGCCAAGATTGGCAGGGAGGGGAAGCTTTCTTT. Protein sequence: CASSQDWQGGEAFF.